What follows are 7 T cell receptor beta chains derived from one specimen sequenced in a study of blood T cell repertoires in COVID-19. The data were produced by immunoSEQ multiplex PCR, yet TCRdb's version contains in-frame clones alone and is incomplete. The data contain roughly 230,000 clones, about 85% of them singletons. The sample was peripheral blood. Receptors originate from a woman of 80 years or more with acute or convalescent COVID-19.

A few counts support this clone. The chain combines TRBV12-3 or TRBV12-4 with TRBJ1-5; weak D call: TRBD1 (6 bases). V lost 4 bases and J lost 4, with 8 bases in between. The CDR3 sequence is 13 residues long. In nucleotides, the CDR3 is TGTGCCAGCAGTTGGACAGCAAATCAGCCCCAGCATTTT. It codes for CASSWTANQPQHF.

This clone was seen a handful of times. The chain uses TRBV7-7 and TRBJ1-3; weak D call: TRBD1 (6 bases). Trimming stripped 1 base from V and 4 bases from J, with 11 bases between. Germline lookup yields CDR1 SSHAT and CDR2 FNYEAQ (reference sequence). The length of the CDR3 is 15 residues. As DNA, the CDR3 is TGTGCCAGCAGCTTAGACACAGGGCCAGGAAACACCATATATTTT. This encodes CASSLDTGPGNTIYF.

V usage is TRBV20-1 and J usage is TRBJ1-4; unclear D gene. Trimming took 3 bases from V and 3 from J, leaving 14 bases between them. Germline loops: CDR1 DFQATT, CDR2 SNEGSKA (reference sequence). This CDR3 region has 15 residues. CDR3 loop: CSASREGLSNEKLFF. The CDR3 DNA is TGCAGTGCTAGTCGAGAGGGTTTATCTAATGAAAAACTGTTTTTT.

The chain employs TRBV25-1 and TRBJ1-1; TRBD1 is a possible D gene (6 bases). CDR1 and CDR2 from the germline V gene are MGHDK and SYGVNS. Between the trimmed V and J ends, which lost 5 bases and 0 bases, there was a span of 10 bases. The CDR3 length is 14 residues. The DNA for the CDR3 is TGTGCCAGCAGTAAGGGGACATTGAACACTGAAGCTTTCTTT. Its protein product is CASSKGTLNTEAFF.

This sequence joins TRBV6-5 and TRBJ1-2; the match to TRBD1 covers 9 bases. CDR3 length: 14 residues. V shed 6 bases, J shed 2 bases, and the junction held 4 bases outside the gene matches. Germline CDR1 reads MNHEY; CDR2 reads SVGAGI. The CDR3 DNA is TGTGCCAGCAGGGCGACAGGGGGGAACTATGGCTACACCTTC. Amino acid sequence: CASRATGGNYGYTF.

This chain joins TRBV14 and TRBJ2-3; 9 bases align to TRBD1. This CDR3 comprises 15 residues. The J segment lost 4 bases and the V segment lost 4 bases, leaving 6 bases of the junction unmatched. Germline V gene data show CDR1 as SGHDN and CDR2 as FVKESK. DNA of the CDR3: TGTGCCAGCAGCCTATTACAGGGGGCATCAGATACGCAGTATTTT. Its translation: CASSLLQGASDTQYF. Based on the CDR3 plus reference TRBV14 and TRBJ2-3, the full variable domain is EAGVTQFPSHSVIEKGQTVTLRCDPISGHDNLYWYRRVMGKEIKFLLHFVKESKQDESGMPNNRFLAERTGGTYSTLKVQPAELEDSGVYFCASSLLQGASDTQYFGPGTRLTVL.

The V call is TRBV21-1, the J call TRBJ1-1; the D segment call TRBD1 is taken from the table without a DNA check. TRBV21-1 is tagged as a pseudogene. This CDR3 region has 13 residues. Here the CDR3 reads CASSVTVNTEAFF. For the CDR3, the DNA is TGTGCCAGCAGCGTGACAGTAAACACTGAAGCTTTCTTT.